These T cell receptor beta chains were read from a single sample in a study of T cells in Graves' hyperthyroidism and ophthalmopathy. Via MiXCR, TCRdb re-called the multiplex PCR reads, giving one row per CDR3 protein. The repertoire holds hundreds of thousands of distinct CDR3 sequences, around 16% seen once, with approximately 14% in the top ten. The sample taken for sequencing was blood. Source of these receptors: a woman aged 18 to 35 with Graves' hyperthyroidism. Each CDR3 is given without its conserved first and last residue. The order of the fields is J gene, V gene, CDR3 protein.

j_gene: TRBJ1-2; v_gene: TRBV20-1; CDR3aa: SAVKSGQGSAYGYT
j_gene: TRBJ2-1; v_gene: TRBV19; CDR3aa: ASSRRTSSVSDEQF
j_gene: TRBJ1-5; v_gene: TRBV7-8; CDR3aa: ASSLWDSNQPQH
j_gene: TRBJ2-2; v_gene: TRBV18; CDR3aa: ASSPRSVANTGELF
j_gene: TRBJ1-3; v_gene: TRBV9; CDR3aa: ASSPDSSSGNTIY
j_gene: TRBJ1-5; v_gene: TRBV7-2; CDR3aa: ASSLVSGPHQPQH
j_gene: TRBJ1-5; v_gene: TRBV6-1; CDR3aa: ASLIQEARAKPQH
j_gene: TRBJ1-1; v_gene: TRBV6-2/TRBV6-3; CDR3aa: ASRRNGQTNTEAF
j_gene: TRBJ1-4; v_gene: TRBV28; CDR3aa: ASNNEGAGEKLF
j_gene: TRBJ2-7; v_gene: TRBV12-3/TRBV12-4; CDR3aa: ASSFGTFDEQY
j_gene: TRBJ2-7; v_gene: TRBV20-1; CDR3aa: SARSGEGLYEQY
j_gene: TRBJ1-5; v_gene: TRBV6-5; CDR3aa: ASSYSQGGAQH
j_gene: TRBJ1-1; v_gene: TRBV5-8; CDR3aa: ASSLEIGRLNTEAF
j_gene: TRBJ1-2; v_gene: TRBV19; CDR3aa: ASSGWTGKDYGYT
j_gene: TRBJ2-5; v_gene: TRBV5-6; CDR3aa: ASSFGLAGQETQY
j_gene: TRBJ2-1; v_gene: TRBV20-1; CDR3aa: SARAGTSVYEQF
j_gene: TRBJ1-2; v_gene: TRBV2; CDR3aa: ASSDRGTGPGYT
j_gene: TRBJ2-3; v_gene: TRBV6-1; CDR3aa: ASTDPFAPEDTQY
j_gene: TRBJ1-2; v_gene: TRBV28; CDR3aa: ASRGAGYGYT
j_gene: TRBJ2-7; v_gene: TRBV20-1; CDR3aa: SIKAAFNDQY
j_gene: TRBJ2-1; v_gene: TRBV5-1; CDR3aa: ASSSEGFSSYNEQF
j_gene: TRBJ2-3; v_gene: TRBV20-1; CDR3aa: SASFGLAVTDTQY
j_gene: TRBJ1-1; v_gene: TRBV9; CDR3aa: ASNQDSMNTEAF
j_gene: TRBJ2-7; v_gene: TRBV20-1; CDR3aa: SAPDNRGWSYEQY
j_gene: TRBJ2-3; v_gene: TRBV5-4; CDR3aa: ASSGGPSSTDTQY
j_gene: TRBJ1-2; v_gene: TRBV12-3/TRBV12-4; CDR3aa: ASSLKTAFYGYT
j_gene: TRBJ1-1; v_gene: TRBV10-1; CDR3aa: ASSEGTGTTEAF
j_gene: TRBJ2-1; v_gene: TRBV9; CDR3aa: ASSPGTGLYNEQF